Described below is a single T cell receptor beta chain sequence and its context. Its antigen is unknown. This CDR3 is built from 16 residues. Deletions cut 6 bases from V and 4 bases from J, with 21 bases between. The record originates from a study of CD8 T cells in Susac syndrome. The sequenced target, TCR beta, came from blood CD8+ and CD4+ T cells. When the RNA was reverse transcribed, random hexamers were used with an input of roughly 0.45 to 1 ug. Amplification of TCR beta CDR3 across 54 Vbeta and 13 Jbeta was performed with immunoSEQ multiplex PCR. MiXCR, run by TCRdb on the immunoSEQ multiplex PCR reads, gives a single entry per CDR3 protein. Of roughly 180,000 distinct CDR3 sequences listed, approximately 93% were seen once; the top ten hold over 0.08%. Study outcomes and limitations: The relatively small number of individuals in the TCR sequencing and HLA analysis was acknowledged by the study.

This rearrangement joins TRBV12-3 or TRBV12-4 to TRBJ1-2; no definite D call. Sequencing input: CD4+ T cells from PBMCs. This sequence originates from a human donor with multiple sclerosis. This CDR3 reads CASSLPGSLFSYGYTF. In nucleotides, the CDR3 is TGTGCCAGCAGCTTACCGGGTAGCCTATTCTCCTATGGCTACACCTTC.